The 32 T cell receptor beta chains below all came from one sample that was sequenced in a study of cytomegalovirus exposure and HLA in healthy donors. The method was immunoSEQ multiplex PCR; TCRdb's version includes in-frame clones alone and lacks a portion of them. The table records about 130,000 clones, roughly 86% of them present only once. Specimen: PBMCs. These receptors were collected from a man younger than 45 in good health and CMV-seronegative.

This clone was observed a handful of times. The V call is TRBV7-9, the J call TRBJ2-7, with TRBD1 matching 8 bases. Germline CDR1 reads SEHNR; CDR2 reads FQNEAQ (reference sequence). The CDR3 runs 14 residues. V shed 5 bases, J shed 3 bases, and the junction held 6 bases outside the gene matches. CDR3 coding DNA: TGTGCCAGCAGCCATCGACAGGGGAGCTACGAGCAGTACTTC. Translating it yields CASSHRQGSYEQYF.

V usage is TRBV30 and J usage is TRBJ2-7; TRBD1 matches 7 bases. This CDR3 is 13 amino acids long. Germline-derived CDR1 and CDR2 are GTSNPN and SVGIG (reference sequence). Losses at the gene ends were 4 bases for V and 3 bases for J; bases not matched to a gene: 6. CDR3 coding DNA: TGTGCCTGGACCGGGGACAGCTACTACGAGCAGTACTTC. Translating gives CAWTGDSYYEQYF.

In DNA form, the CDR3 reads TGTGCCAGCAATCCGGGGGAGTCTAGCACAGATACGCAGTATTTT. This sequence encodes CASNPGESSTDTQYF. The chain links TRBV2 to TRBJ2-3, with D tentatively TRBD2 (6 bases). The germline CDR1 and CDR2 sequences are SNHLY and FYNNEI. This CDR3 contains 15 residues. Trimming removed 7 bases at V and 0 bases at J, with 14 bases between.

V is TRBV11-2 and J is TRBJ1-2, with D uncertain. This CDR3 has 16 residues. Germline loops: CDR1 SGHAT, CDR2 FQNNGV. V lost 0 bases, J lost 0 bases, and 11 bases lay in between. CDR3 protein: CASSLEYGIANYGYTF. CDR3 bases: TGTGCCAGCAGCTTAGAATACGGTATTGCTAACTATGGCTACACCTTC.

This clone was counted once. J is TRBJ2-3 and V is TRBV29-1, with 7 positions matching TRBD2. Germline values: CDR1 SQVTM, CDR2 ANQGSEA. V lost 7 bases and J lost 0; bases outside the gene matches: 13. The CDR3 sequence is 16 residues long. The CDR3 nucleotides are TGCAGCGCTGGGGGAGGGTTTCGGGACAGCACAGATACGCAGTATTTT. Its translation: CSAGGGFRDSTDTQYF.

V is TRBV7-2 and J is TRBJ2-7; a weak D match, TRBD1 (5 bases). The CDR3 is made up of 11 amino acids. Per germline, CDR1 SGHTA and CDR2 FQGNSA. The V end was cut by 8 bases, the J end by 4 bases, with 9 bases between. The CDR3: CASGQGYEQYF. The CDR3 DNA reads TGTGCCAGCGGTCAGGGTTACGAGCAGTACTTC.

V usage is TRBV19 and J usage is TRBJ2-7, with D tentatively TRBD1 (5 bases). The CDR3 is made up of 16 amino acids. Germline CDR1 reads LNHDA; CDR2 reads SQIVND (reference sequence). V lost 5 bases, J lost 0 bases, and 17 bases lay in between. Written as DNA, the CDR3 is TGTGCCAGTAGTCATCCCAGGGATACAAACTCCTACGAGCAGTACTTC. This sequence encodes CASSHPRDTNSYEQYF. The whole variable domain, remainder taken from reference TRBV19 and TRBJ2-7, is DGGITQSPKYLFRKEGQNVTLSCEQNLNHDAMYWYRQDPGQGLRLIYYSQIVNDFQKGDIAEGYSVSREKKESFPLTVTSAQKNPTAFYLCASSHPRDTNSYEQYFGPGTRLTVT.

This clone has more than one count but fewer than ten. This is likely a read error, given that the CDR3 carries no conserved phenylalanine or tryptophan at its end. The DNA is omitted, as the CDR3 cannot be located on it reliably, and the CDR3 follows TCRdb's listing. This sequence joins TRBV11-2 and TRBJ2-7; TRBD2, the D gene given by the table, was not confirmed from the DNA. Looked up from germline, CDR1 is SGHAT and CDR2 is FQNNGV. The CDR3 is 13 amino acids long, termini counted. The CDR3 protein is CASSPGTSEPPLL.

The chain joins TRBV5-1 to TRBJ2-1, with TRBD2 matching 10 bases. The CDR3 totals 15 residues. Germline CDR1 and CDR2: SGHRS and YFSETQ. Germline trimming cut 3 bases from V and 7 bases from J; bases unmatched to any gene: 7. The CDR3 DNA is TGCGCCAGCAGCTCCCGGACTAGCGGTAAGAATGAGCAGTTCTTC. Protein product: CASSSRTSGKNEQFF.

This chain uses TRBV11-2 with TRBJ2-5; 8 positions match TRBD2. Trimming took 5 bases from V and 4 from J; bases not matched to a gene: 6. This CDR3 is 14 amino acids long. Germline V lookup: CDR1 SGHAT, CDR2 FQNNGV. Here the CDR3 DNA reads TGTGCCAGCAGCCGGGGGGGAGAGAGAGAGACCCAGTACTTC. As protein: CASSRGGERETQYF.

This clone showed up just once. CDR3 sequence: CASSEGRGQGASEQYF. The CDR3, as DNA: TGTGCCAGCAGTGAGGGGAGGGGACAGGGGGCAAGCGAGCAGTACTTC. This chain connects TRBV2 to TRBJ2-7, with 12 bases aligning to TRBD1. Germline CDR1 SNHLY, CDR2 FYNNEI. V was pared by 3 bases and J by 6 bases, with 9 bases of the junction left unmatched. The CDR3 is made up of 16 amino acids.

This chain uses TRBV4-1 with TRBJ2-7, with D possibly matching TRBD2 (5 bases). Germline loops: CDR1 MGHRA, CDR2 YSYEKL. Trimming took off 0 bases at V and 0 bases at J, with 12 bases between the two ends. The CDR3 consists of 16 residues. CDR3 sequence (DNA): TGCGCCAGCAGCCAAGACGGGATCCCAACCTCCTACGAGCAGTACTTC. Amino acids: CASSQDGIPTSYEQYF.

This rearrangement joins TRBV30 to TRBJ2-2; D is unclear. The V gene lost 5 bases and the J gene lost 3 bases, with 7 bases spanning the gap. Germline assignment: CDR1 GTSNPN and CDR2 SVGIG (reference sequence). This CDR3 contains 12 residues. The CDR3 protein is CAWRAYTGELFF. The CDR3 nucleotides read TGTGCCTGGCGAGCTTACACCGGGGAGCTGTTTTTT. The full variable domain, completed using reference TRBV30 and TRBJ2-2, is SQTIHQWPATLVQPVGSPLSLECTVEGTSNPNLYWYRQAAGRGLQLLFYSVGIGQISSEVPQNLSASRPQDRQFILSSKKLLLSDSGFYLCAWRAYTGELFFGEGSRLTVL.

This clone was seen just once. The chain combines TRBV7-2 with TRBJ2-5, with 8 bases that match TRBD2. Per the germline V gene, CDR1 is SGHTA and CDR2 is FQGNSA. The CDR3 spans 16 residues. Trimming took 5 bases from V and 4 from J; bases not matched to a gene: 12. Here the CDR3 reads CASSASGRSVGETQYF. The DNA for the CDR3 is TGTGCCAGCAGCGCCAGCGGGAGAAGCGTAGGAGAGACCCAGTACTTC.

Points on this clone: This specimen includes other DNA sequences encoding the same CDR3. The gene calls are TRBV5-1 and TRBJ2-1; 12 bases line up with TRBD2. Trimming at V came to 3 bases and at J to 7 bases, leaving 5 bases not matched to a gene. This CDR3 spans 15 amino acids. Germline V gene data show CDR1 as SGHRS and CDR2 as YFSETQ. CDR3 amino acids: CASSSLAGGPNEQFF. The CDR3 nucleotides are TGCGCCAGCAGCTCCCTAGCGGGAGGGCCAAATGAGCAGTTCTTC. The variable domain in full, with the rest retrieved from reference TRBV5-1 and TRBJ2-1, is KAGVTQTPRYLIKTRGQQVTLSCSPISGHRSVSWYQQTPGQGLQFLFEYFSETQRNKGNFPGRFSGRQFSNSRSEMNVSTLELGDSALYLCASSSLAGGPNEQFFGPGTRLTVL.

The V gene is TRBV30, the J gene TRBJ2-1; no clear D. This CDR3 region has 11 residues. CDR1 is GTSNPN and CDR2 is SVGIG in the germline V gene (reference sequence). The V end was cut by 7 bases, the J end by 4 bases, with 8 bases between. The CDR3 protein is CAFLEYNEQFF. DNA for the CDR3: TGTGCCTTTCTAGAATACAATGAGCAGTTCTTC.

The chain carries TRBV7-9 and TRBJ1-1; D uncertain. Between the trimmed V and J ends, which lost 1 base and 7 bases, there was a span of 16 bases. This CDR3 is built from 15 residues. Per the germline V gene, CDR1 is SEHNR and CDR2 is FQNEAQ (reference sequence). CDR3 in amino acids: CASSLGSSRSGEAFF. The CDR3 region has the DNA TGTGCCAGCAGCTTAGGCAGTTCCCGGTCGGGTGAAGCTTTCTTT.

V usage is TRBV7-3 and J usage is TRBJ1-2, with 10 bases that match TRBD1. Germline CDR1 reads SGHTA; CDR2 reads FQGTGA. The V segment lost 5 bases and the J segment 8 bases; nucleotides outside the gene matches: 5. The CDR3 sequence is 13 residues long. CDR3 in amino acids: CASSRTGGEGYTF. The CDR3, as DNA: TGTGCCAGCAGCAGGACAGGGGGAGAGGGCTACACCTTC.

The V and J genes are TRBV18 and TRBJ1-2; 8 bases align to TRBD1. The germline CDR1 and CDR2 sequences are KGHSH and LQKENI. This CDR3 comprises 14 residues. The trim removed 8 bases at V and 10 bases at J, leaving 15 bases unmatched. CDR3 sequence reads: CASRGQGPVVDYTF. CDR3 coding DNA: TGTGCCAGCAGAGGACAGGGTCCAGTTGTTGACTACACCTTC.

This chain uses TRBV18 with TRBJ1-1, with D unresolved. The CDR3 runs to 12 residues. Trimming removed 3 bases from V and 6 bases from J, with 8 bases in between. Looked up from germline, CDR1 is KGHSH and CDR2 is LQKENI. CDR3 nucleotide sequence: TGTGCCAGCTCACCGGGAGATTCTGAAGCTTTCTTT. This codes for CASSPGDSEAFF.

This chain joins TRBV5-4 and TRBJ2-5; D might be TRBD1 (7 bases). CDR3 length: 14 residues. CDR1 is SGHNT, CDR2 YYREEE, per germline (reference sequence). Deletions cut 4 bases from V and 1 base from J, with 11 bases between. The CDR3 spells CASSPGDSQETQYF. In DNA, the CDR3 is TGTGCCAGCAGCCCGGGGGACAGCCAAGAGACCCAGTACTTC.

The table lists this clone with a count of one. This rearrangement joins TRBV29-1 to TRBJ2-5; TRBD2 matches at 9 bases. Trimming cost V 0 bases and J 5 bases; bases outside gene matches: 4. Germline CDR1 and CDR2: SQVTM and ANQGSEA. The CDR3 extends over 14 amino acids. The CDR3 coding sequence is TGCAGCGTTGAAGATTACCTAGCGGGGGAGACCCAGTACTTC. Its translation is CSVEDYLAGETQYF.

The chain uses TRBV7-2 and TRBJ1-2, with TRBD1 identical over 7 bases. With V trimmed by 4 bases and J by 8 bases, 7 bases remained unmatched. Germline V gene data show CDR1 as SGHTA and CDR2 as FQGNSA. The length of the CDR3 is 13 residues. The CDR3 here is CASSSDRVGGYTF. CDR3 nucleotides: TGTGCCAGCAGCTCCGACAGGGTAGGCGGCTACACCTTC.

The genes are TRBV27 and TRBJ1-2; 8 bases align to TRBD1. V shed 8 bases and J 6 bases; nucleotides not matched to a gene: 8. Germline CDR1 MNHEY, CDR2 SMNVEV (reference sequence). There are 13 residues in the CDR3. The CDR3 bases are TGTGCCAGCCATGGGCAGGGGGCAAATGGCTACACCTTC. Protein: CASHGQGANGYTF.

This sequence joins TRBV5-1 and TRBJ2-7; D is possibly TRBD2 (5 bases). The CDR3 totals 14 residues. V lost 4 bases to trimming and J lost 5 bases, with 16 bases between them. The germline gives CDR1 SGHRS, CDR2 YFSETQ. The CDR3 DNA is TGCGCCAGCAGCCCCAAACGGGGTAGCCACGAGCAGTACTTC. This codes for CASSPKRGSHEQYF.

J is TRBJ2-3 and V is TRBV4-1; 12 bases match TRBD2. Trimming at V came to 4 bases and at J to 3 bases, leaving 8 bases not matched to a gene. The germline V gene encodes CDR1 MGHRA and CDR2 YSYEKL. CDR3 size: 17 residues. The CDR3: CASSLRTSGKETDTQYF. The CDR3 nucleotides read TGCGCCAGCAGCCTGCGGACTAGCGGGAAGGAGACAGATACGCAGTATTTT.

The V and J genes are TRBV9 and TRBJ2-3, with 9 bases that match TRBD2. The CDR3 is 14 residues long. The germline gives CDR1 SGDLS, CDR2 YYNGEE. The J segment lost 2 bases and the V segment lost 7 bases, leaving 5 bases of the junction unmatched. This CDR3 is CASGRLAVTDTQYF. DNA for the CDR3: TGTGCCAGCGGAAGACTAGCGGTCACAGATACGCAGTATTTT.

The V gene is TRBV5-4, the J gene TRBJ1-1; D gene ambiguous. CDR1 is SGHNT, CDR2 YYREEE, per germline (reference sequence). CDR3 length: 13 residues. The germline V and J ends were trimmed by 5 bases and 5 bases, with 13 bases remaining between them. This CDR3 reads CASRWGDGTEAFF. CDR3 bases: TGTGCCAGCAGGTGGGGAGACGGTACTGAAGCTTTCTTT.

The chain recombines TRBV5-1 with TRBJ1-5; D may be TRBD1 (5 bases). This CDR3 region has 15 residues. Germline lookup yields CDR1 SGHRS and CDR2 YFSETQ. Deletions cut 4 bases from V and 5 bases from J, with 16 bases between. CDR3 in DNA: TGCGCCAGCAGCATTGGACACACCCCTGATCAGCCCCAGCATTTT. It codes for CASSIGHTPDQPQHF.

This chain links TRBV6-5 with TRBJ2-7; possibly TRBD2 for D (6 bases). Per the germline V gene, CDR1 is MNHEY and CDR2 is SVGAGI. This CDR3 contains 16 residues. V lost 0 bases and J lost 6, with 18 bases in between. This chain's CDR3 is CASSYSKAATRGEQYF. DNA for the CDR3: TGTGCCAGCAGTTACTCGAAAGCTGCGACTAGAGGCGAGCAGTACTTC.

This clone was seen a few times. This rearrangement joins TRBV6-1 to TRBJ2-3, with 11 positions matching TRBD2. CDR1 is MNHNS and CDR2 is SASEGT in the germline V gene. CDR3 length: 15 residues. J was trimmed by 4 bases and V by 2 bases; bases with no gene match: 2. Here the CDR3 reads CASSEIAGGPDTQYF. CDR3 DNA: TGTGCCAGCAGTGAAATAGCGGGAGGGCCAGATACGCAGTATTTT.

J is TRBJ2-3 and V is TRBV9; 9 bases line up with TRBD2. V shed 6 bases, J shed 1 base, and the junction held 12 bases outside the gene matches. CDR3 length equals 17 residues. The germline CDR1 and CDR2 sequences are SGDLS and YYNGEE. In DNA form, the CDR3 reads TGTGCCAGCACCCGCTCGGCGGGAGGGAAGGGCACAGATACGCAGTATTTT. Translated, it gives CASTRSAGGKGTDTQYF.